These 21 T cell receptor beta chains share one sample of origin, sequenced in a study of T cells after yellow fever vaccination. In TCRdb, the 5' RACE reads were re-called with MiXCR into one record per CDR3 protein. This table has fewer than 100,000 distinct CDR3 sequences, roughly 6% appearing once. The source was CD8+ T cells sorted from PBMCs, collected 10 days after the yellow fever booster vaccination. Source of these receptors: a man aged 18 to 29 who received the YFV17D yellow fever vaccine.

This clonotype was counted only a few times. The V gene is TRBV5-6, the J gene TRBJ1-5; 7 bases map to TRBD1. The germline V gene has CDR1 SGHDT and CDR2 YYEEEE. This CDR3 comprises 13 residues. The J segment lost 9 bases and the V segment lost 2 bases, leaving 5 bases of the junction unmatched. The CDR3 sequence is CASSFGTAGPQHF. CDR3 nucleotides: TGTGCCAGCAGCTTTGGGACAGCAGGGCCCCAGCATTTT.

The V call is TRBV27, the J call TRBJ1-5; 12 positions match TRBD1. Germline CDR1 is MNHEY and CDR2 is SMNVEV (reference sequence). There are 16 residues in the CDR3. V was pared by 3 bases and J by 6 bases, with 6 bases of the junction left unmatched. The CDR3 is CASSFSGTGGGQPQHF. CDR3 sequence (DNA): TGTGCCAGCAGTTTTTCCGGGACAGGGGGCGGTCAGCCCCAGCATTTT.

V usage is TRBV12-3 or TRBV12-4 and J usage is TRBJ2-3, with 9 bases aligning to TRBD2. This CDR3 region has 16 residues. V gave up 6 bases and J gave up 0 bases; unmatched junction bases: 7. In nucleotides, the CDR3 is TGTGCCAGCAGCATTGTAGCGGGGGAAAGCACAGATACGCAGTATTTT. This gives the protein CASSIVAGESTDTQYF.

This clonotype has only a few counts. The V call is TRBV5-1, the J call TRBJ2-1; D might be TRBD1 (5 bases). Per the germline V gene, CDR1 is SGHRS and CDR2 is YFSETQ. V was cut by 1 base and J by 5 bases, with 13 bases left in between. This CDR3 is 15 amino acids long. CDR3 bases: TGCGCCAGCAGCTTGTCCCAGGGATTAGACAATGAGCAGTTCTTC. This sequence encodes CASSLSQGLDNEQFF.

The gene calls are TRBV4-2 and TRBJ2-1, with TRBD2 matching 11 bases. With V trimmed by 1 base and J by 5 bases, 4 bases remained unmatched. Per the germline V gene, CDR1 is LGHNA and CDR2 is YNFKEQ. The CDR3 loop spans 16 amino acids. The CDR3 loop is CASSQVGLAGHNEQFF. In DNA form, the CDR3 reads TGTGCCAGCAGCCAAGTAGGACTAGCGGGCCACAATGAGCAGTTCTTC.

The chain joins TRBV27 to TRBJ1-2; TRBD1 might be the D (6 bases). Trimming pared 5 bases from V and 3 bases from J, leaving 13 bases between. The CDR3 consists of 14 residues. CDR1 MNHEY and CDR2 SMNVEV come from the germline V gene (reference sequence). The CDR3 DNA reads TGTGCCAGCAGTATAATACAGGGAGACTATGGCTACACCTTC. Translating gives CASSIIQGDYGYTF.

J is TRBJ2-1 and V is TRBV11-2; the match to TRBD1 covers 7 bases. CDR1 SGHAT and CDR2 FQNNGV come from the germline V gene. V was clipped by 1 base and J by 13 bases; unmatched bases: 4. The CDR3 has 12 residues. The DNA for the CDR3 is TGTGCCAGCAGCTTAGTGGGACAGACACAGTTCTTC. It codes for CASSLVGQTQFF. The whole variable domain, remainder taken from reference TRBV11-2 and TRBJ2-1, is EAGVAQSPRYKIIEKRQSVAFWCNPISGHATLYWYQQILGQGPKLLIQFQNNGVVDDSQLPKDRFSAERLKGVDSTLKIQPAKLEDSAVYLCASSLVGQTQFFGPGTRLTVL.

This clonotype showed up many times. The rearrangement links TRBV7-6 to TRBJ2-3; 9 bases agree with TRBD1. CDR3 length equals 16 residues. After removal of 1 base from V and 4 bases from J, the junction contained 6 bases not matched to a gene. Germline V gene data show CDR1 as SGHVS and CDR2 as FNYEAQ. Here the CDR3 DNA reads TGTGCCAGCAGCTTAGGGGACAGGGAATTGGCAGATACGCAGTATTTT. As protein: CASSLGDRELADTQYF.

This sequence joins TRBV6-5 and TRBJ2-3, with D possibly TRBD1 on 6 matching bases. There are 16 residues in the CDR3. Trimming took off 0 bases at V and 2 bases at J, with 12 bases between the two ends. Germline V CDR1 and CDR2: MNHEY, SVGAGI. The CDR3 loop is CASSYSVTGTTDTQYF. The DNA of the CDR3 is TGTGCCAGCAGTTACTCAGTAACAGGGACCACAGATACGCAGTATTTT.

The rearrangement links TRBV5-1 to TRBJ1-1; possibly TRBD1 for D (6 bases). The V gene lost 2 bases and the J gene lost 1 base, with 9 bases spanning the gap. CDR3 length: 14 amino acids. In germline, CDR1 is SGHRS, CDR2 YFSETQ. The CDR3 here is CASSFRDTNTEAFF. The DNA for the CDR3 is TGCGCCAGCAGCTTCCGGGACACGAACACTGAAGCTTTCTTT.

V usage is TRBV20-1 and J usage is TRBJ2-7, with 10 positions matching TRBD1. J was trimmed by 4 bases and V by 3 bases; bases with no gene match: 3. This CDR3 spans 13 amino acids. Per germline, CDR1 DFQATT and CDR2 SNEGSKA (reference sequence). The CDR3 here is CSASSGQGYEQYV. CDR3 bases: TGCAGTGCTAGTTCGGGACAGGGGTACGAGCAGTACGTC.

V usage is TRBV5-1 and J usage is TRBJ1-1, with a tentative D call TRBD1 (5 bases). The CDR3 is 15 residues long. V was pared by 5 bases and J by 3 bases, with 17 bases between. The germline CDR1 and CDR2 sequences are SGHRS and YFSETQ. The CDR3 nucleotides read TGCGCCAGCAGTTGGACCCCGAGGGGTGACACTGAAGCTTTCTTT. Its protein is CASSWTPRGDTEAFF.

The CDR3: CASSQDNRGHISTDTQYF. As DNA, the CDR3 is TGTGCCAGCAGCCAAGATAACAGGGGGCATATTAGCACAGATACGCAGTATTTT. The genes are TRBV14 and TRBJ2-3, with 9 bases identical to TRBD1. Germline V gene lookup returns CDR1 SGHDN and CDR2 FVKESK. The CDR3 length is 18 residues. The V and J ends lost 0 bases and 0 bases, in that order; junction bases with no gene match: 7.

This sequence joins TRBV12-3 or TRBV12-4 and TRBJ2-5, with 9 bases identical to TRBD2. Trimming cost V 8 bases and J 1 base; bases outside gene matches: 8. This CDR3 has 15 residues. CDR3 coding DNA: TGTGCCAGCCTAGGGGCTAGCGGGACCCAAGAGACCCAGTACTTC. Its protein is CASLGASGTQETQYF.

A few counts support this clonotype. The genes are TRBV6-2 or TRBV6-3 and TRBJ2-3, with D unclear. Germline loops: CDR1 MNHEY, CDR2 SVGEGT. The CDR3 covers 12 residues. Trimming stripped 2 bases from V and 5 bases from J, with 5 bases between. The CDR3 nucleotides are TGTGCCAGCAGTTACATCGAAGATACGCAGTATTTT. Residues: CASSYIEDTQYF.

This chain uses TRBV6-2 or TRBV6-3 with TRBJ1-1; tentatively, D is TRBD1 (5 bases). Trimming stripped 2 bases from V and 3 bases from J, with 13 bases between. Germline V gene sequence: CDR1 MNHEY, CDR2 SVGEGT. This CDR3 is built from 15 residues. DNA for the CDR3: TGTGCCAGCAGTTACGTCGAGGGGAGGGACACTGAAGCTTTCTTT. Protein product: CASSYVEGRDTEAFF.

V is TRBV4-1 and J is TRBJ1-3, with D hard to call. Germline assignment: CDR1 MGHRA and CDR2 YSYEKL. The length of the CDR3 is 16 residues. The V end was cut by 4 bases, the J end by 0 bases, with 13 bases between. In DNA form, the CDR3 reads TGCGCCAGCAGCCCTGGACTGATGAGCTCTGGAAACACCATATATTTT. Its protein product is CASSPGLMSSGNTIYF.

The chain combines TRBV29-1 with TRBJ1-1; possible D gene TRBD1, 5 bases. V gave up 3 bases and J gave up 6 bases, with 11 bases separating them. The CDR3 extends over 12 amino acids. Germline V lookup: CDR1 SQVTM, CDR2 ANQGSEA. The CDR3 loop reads CSVDAGSAEAFF. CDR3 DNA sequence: TGCAGCGTTGATGCAGGGAGTGCTGAAGCTTTCTTT.

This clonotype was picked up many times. In nucleotides, the CDR3 is TGCGCCAGCAGCCAAGATGACGAAAGGTTCAGTGAAGCTTTCTTT. This codes for CASSQDDERFSEAFF. The chain carries TRBV4-1 and TRBJ1-1; D uncertain. Trimming took 0 bases from V and 7 from J, leaving 15 bases between them. Germline CDR1 is MGHRA and CDR2 is YSYEKL. The CDR3 is made up of 15 amino acids.

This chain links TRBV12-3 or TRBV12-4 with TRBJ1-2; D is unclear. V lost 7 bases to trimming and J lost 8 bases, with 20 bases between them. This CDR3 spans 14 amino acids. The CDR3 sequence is CASTSGRRIGGYTF. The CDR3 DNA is TGTGCCAGCACATCGGGCAGGAGGATAGGCGGCTACACCTTC.

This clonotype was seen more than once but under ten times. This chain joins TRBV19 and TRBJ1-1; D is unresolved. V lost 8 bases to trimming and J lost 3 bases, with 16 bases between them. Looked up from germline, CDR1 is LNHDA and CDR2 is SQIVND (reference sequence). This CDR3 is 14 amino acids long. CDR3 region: CASGPDGIYTEAFF. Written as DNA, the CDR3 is TGTGCCAGTGGCCCGGACGGGATTTACACTGAAGCTTTCTTT.